The T cell receptor (beta chain) described here comes from a study of blood T cell repertoires in COVID-19. A single count supports this clone. The assay was immunoSEQ multiplex PCR, and TCRdb's table has in-frame clones only and misses some. Here the sample spans roughly 150,000 clones, roughly 88% being singletons. Sequenced: peripheral blood. This clonotype was sampled from a man younger than 35 with COVID-19, enrolled during active disease.

CDR3 DNA: TGTGCCAGTAGTACCCGGACAGGGCTGAATGAGCAGTTCTTC. Translating it yields CASSTRTGLNEQFF. This rearrangement joins TRBV19 to TRBJ2-1, with 8 positions matching TRBD1. CDR1 and CDR2 (germline): LNHDA, SQIVND (reference sequence). V lost 4 bases and J lost 7; bases outside the gene matches: 6. This CDR3 has 14 amino acids.